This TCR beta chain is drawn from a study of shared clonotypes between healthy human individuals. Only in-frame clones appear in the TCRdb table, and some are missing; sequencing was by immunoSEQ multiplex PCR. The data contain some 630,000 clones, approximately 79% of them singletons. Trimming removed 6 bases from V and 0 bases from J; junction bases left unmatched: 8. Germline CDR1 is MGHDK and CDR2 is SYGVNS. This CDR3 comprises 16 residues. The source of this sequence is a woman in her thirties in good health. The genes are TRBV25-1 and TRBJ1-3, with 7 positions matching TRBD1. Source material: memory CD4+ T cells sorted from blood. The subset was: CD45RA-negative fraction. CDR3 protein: CASSGWGQSSGNTIYF. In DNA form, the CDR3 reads TGTGCCAGCAGCGGATGGGGACAGAGCTCTGGAAACACCATATATTTT.